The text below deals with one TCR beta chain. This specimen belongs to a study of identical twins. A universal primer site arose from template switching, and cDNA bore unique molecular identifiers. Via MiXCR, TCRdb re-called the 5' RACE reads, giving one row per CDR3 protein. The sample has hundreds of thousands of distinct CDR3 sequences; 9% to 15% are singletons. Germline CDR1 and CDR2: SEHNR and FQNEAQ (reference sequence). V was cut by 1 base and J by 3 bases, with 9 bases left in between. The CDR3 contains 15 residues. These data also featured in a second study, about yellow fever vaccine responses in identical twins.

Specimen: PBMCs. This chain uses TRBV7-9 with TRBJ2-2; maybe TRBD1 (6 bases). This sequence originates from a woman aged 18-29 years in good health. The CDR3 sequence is CASSLGPGDTGELFF. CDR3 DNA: TGTGCCAGCAGCTTAGGTCCAGGGGACACCGGGGAGCTGTTTTTT.